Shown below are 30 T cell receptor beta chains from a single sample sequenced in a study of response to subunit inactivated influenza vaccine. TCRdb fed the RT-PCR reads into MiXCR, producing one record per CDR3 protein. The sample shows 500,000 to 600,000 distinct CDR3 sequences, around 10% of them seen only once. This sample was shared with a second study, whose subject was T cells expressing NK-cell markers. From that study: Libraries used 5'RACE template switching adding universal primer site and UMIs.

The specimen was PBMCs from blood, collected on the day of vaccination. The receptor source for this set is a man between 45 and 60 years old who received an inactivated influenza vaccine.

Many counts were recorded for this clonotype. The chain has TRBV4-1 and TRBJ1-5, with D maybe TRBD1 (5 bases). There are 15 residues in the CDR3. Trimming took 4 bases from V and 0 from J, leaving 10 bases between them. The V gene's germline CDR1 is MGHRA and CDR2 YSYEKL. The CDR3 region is CASSPGFYSNQPQHF. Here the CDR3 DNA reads TGCGCCAGCAGCCCAGGGTTTTATAGCAATCAGCCCCAGCATTTT.

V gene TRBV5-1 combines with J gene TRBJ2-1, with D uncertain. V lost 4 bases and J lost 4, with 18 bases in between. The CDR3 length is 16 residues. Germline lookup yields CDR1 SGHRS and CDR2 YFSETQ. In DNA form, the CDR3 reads TGCGCCAGCAGCCCGTGGGCCGATGCACCATACAATGAGCAGTTCTTC. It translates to CASSPWADAPYNEQFF.

The CDR3, as DNA: TGCGCCAGCAGCTTGGATCAGGGGCCCTATGGCTACACCTTC. It yields the protein CASSLDQGPYGYTF. J is TRBJ1-2 and V is TRBV5-1, with D possibly being TRBD1 (6 bases). The CDR3 is 14 residues long. The V end lost 0 bases, the J end lost 4 bases, and 10 bases lay between the germline ends. Per germline, CDR1 SGHRS and CDR2 YFSETQ.

Here the CDR3 DNA reads TGTGCCAGCAGCGTAGCTACAGCCCACACCGGGGAGCTGTTTTTT. This sequence encodes CASSVATAHTGELFF. This rearrangement joins TRBV9 to TRBJ2-2; D not resolved. Germline lookup yields CDR1 SGDLS and CDR2 YYNGEE. V gave up 0 bases and J gave up 3 bases, with 9 bases separating them. The CDR3 is 15 amino acids.

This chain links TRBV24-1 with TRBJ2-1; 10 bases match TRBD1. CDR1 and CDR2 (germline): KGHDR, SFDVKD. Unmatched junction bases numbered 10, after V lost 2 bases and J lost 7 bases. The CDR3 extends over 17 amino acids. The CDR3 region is CATSDSSTGGELNEQFF. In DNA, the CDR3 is TGTGCCACCAGTGATTCCTCGACAGGGGGCGAGTTGAATGAGCAGTTCTTC.

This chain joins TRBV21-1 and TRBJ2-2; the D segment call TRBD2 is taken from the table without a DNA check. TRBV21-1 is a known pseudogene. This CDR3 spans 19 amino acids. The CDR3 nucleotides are TGTGCCAGCAGCAAAAAGGGCCGGGCGGGAGATGTCGACACCGGGGAGCTGTTTTTT. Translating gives CASSKKGRAGDVDTGELFF.

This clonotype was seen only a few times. The CDR3 protein is CASSPLALAGGVRTQYF. The CDR3 nucleotides read TGTGCCAGCAGCCCACTGGCGCTAGCGGGAGGAGTAAGAACGCAGTATTTT. The rearrangement uses TRBV11-2 and TRBJ2-3, with 11 positions matching TRBD2. The CDR3 totals 17 residues. V lost 5 bases, J lost 9 bases, and 16 bases stayed unmatched. From germline, CDR1 is SGHAT and CDR2 FQNNGV. Full variable domain (missing parts from reference TRBV11-2 and TRBJ2-3): EAGVAQSPRYKIIEKRQSVAFWCNPISGHATLYWYQQILGQGPKLLIQFQNNGVVDDSQLPKDRFSAERLKGVDSTLKIQPAKLEDSAVYLCASSPLALAGGVRTQYFGPGTRLTVL.

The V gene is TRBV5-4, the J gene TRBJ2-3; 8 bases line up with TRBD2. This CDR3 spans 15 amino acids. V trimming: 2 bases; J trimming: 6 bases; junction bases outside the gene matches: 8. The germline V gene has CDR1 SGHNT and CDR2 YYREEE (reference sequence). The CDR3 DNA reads TGTGCCAGCAGCTTACGGGAGGGCCTTTCGGATACGCAGTATTTT. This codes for CASSLREGLSDTQYF.

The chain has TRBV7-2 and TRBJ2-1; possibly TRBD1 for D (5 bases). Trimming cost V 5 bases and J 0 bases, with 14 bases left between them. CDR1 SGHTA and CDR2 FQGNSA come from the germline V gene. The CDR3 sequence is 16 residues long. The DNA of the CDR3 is TGTGCCAGCAGCCCCCGACAGCCGACCTCCTACAATGAGCAGTTCTTC. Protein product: CASSPRQPTSYNEQFF.

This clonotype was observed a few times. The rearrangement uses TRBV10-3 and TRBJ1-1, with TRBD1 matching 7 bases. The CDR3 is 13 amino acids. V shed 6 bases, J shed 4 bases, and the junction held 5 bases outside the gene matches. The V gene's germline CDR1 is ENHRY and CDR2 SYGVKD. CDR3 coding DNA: TGTGCCATCAGAAGACAGGGATTCACTGAAGCTTTCTTT. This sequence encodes CAIRRQGFTEAFF.

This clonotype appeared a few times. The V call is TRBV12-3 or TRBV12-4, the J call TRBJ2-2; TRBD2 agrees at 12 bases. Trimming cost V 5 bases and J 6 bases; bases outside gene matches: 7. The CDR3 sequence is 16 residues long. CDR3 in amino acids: CASSPPSGRASGELFF. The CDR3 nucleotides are TGTGCCAGCAGTCCACCTAGCGGGAGGGCCTCCGGGGAGCTGTTTTTT.

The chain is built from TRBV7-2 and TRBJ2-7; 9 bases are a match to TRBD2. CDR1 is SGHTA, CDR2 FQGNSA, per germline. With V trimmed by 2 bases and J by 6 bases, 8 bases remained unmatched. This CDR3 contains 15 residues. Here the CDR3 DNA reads TGTGCCAGCAGCTTACTTGCTAGCGGGAATCGCGAGCAGTACTTC. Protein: CASSLLASGNREQYF.

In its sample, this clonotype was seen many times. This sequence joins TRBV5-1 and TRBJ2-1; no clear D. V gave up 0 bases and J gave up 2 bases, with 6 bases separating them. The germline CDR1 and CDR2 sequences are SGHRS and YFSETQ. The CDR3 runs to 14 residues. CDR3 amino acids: CASSLDTAYNEQFF. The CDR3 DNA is TGCGCCAGCAGCTTGGATACAGCCTACAATGAGCAGTTCTTC.

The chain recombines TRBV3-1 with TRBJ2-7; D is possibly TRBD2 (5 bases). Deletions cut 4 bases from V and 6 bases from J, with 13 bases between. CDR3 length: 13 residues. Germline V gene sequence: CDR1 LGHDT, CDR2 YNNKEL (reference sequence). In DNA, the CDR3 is TGTGCCAGCAGCCCCCGTGGAGGAACCGAGCAGTACTTC. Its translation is CASSPRGGTEQYF.

In DNA, the CDR3 is TGTGCCAGCAGTCCCCGGGACAGCTATCAGCCCCAGCATTTT. It encodes CASSPRDSYQPQHF. The V and J genes are TRBV6-1 and TRBJ1-5; 7 bases are a match to TRBD1. V shed 5 bases, J shed 5 bases, and the junction held 6 bases outside the gene matches. This CDR3 contains 14 residues. Germline CDR1 and CDR2: MNHNS and SASEGT.

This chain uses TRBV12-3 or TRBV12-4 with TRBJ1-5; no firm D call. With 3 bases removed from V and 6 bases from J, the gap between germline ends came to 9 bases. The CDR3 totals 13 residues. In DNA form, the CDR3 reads TGTGCCAGCAGTTTCGGGTACTCTCAGCCCCAGCATTTT. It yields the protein CASSFGYSQPQHF.

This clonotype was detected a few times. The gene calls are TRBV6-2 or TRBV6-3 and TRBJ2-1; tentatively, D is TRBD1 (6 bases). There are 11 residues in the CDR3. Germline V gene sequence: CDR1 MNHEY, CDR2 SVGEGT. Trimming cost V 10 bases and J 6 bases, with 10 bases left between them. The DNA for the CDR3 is TGTGCCACAGGACAGAGCAATGAGCAGTTCTTC. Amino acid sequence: CATGQSNEQFF.

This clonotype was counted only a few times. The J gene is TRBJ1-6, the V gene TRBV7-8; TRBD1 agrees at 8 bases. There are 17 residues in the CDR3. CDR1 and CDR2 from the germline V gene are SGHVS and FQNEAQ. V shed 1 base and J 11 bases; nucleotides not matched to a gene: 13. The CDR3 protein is CASSLDMTGAKGAPLHF. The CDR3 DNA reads TGTGCCAGCAGCTTAGACATGACAGGGGCCAAGGGGGCACCCCTCCACTTT.

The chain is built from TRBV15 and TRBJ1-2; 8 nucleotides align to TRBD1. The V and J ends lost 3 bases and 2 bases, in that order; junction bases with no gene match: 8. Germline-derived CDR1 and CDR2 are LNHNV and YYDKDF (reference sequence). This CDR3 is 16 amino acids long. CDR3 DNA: TGTGCCACCAGCAGGGACAGGGAGTCGATCAACTATGGCTACACCTTC. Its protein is CATSRDRESINYGYTF. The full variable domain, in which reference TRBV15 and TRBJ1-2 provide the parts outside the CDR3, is DAMVIQNPRYQVTQFGKPVTLSCSQTLNHNVMYWYQQKSSQAPKLLFHYYDKDFNNEADTPDNFQSRRPNTSFCFLDIRSPGLGDTAMYLCATSRDRESINYGYTFGSGTRLTVV.

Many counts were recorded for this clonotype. The CDR3 coding sequence is TGTGCCAGCAGTTATTCCGTGTCAGTCGGGGCCAACGTCCTGACTTTC. Its translation: CASSYSVSVGANVLTF. This chain links TRBV6-5 with TRBJ2-6; D is uncertain. The germline V and J ends were trimmed by 3 bases and 4 bases, with 13 bases remaining between them. From germline, CDR1 is MNHEY and CDR2 SVGAGI. The CDR3 extends over 16 amino acids.

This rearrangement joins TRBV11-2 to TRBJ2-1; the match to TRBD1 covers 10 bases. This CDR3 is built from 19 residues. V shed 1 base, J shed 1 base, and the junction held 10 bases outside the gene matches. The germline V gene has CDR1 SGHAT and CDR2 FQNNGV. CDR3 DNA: TGTGCCAGCAGCTTAGTGGGTGTGGGACAGGGGATATCCTACAATGAGCAGTTCTTC. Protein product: CASSLVGVGQGISYNEQFF.

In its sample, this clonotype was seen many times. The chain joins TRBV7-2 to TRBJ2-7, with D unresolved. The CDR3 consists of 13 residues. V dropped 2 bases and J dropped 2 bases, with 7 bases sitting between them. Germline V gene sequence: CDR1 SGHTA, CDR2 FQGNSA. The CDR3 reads CASSLNPTYEQYF. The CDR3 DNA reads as TGTGCCAGCAGCTTAAACCCTACCTACGAGCAGTACTTC.

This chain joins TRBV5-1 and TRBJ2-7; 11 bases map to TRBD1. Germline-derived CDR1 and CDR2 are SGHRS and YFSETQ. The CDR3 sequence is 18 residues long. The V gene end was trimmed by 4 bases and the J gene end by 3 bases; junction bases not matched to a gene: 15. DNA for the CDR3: TGCGCCAGCAGCGGAGCCGGGACAGGGGGGTCTTTAGGCTACGAGCAGTACTTC. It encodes CASSGAGTGGSLGYEQYF.

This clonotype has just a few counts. CDR3 sequence reads: CASSTGQGAIGANVLTF. The CDR3 DNA follows: TGTGCCAGTAGTACTGGACAGGGGGCGATTGGGGCCAACGTCCTGACTTTC. This sequence joins TRBV19 and TRBJ2-6, with 11 bases identical to TRBD1. After removal of 4 bases from V and 3 bases from J, the junction contained 5 bases not matched to a gene. Germline assignment: CDR1 LNHDA and CDR2 SQIVND (reference sequence). This CDR3 is built from 17 residues. Full variable domain (missing parts from reference TRBV19 and TRBJ2-6): DGGITQSPKYLFRKEGQNVTLSCEQNLNHDAMYWYRQDPGQGLRLIYYSQIVNDFQKGDIAEGYSVSREKKESFPLTVTSAQKNPTAFYLCASSTGQGAIGANVLTFGAGSRLTVL.

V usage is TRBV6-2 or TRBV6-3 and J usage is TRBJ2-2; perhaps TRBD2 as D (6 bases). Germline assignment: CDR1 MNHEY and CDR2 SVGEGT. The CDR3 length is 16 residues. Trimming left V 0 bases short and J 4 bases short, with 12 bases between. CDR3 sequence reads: CASSYSSGGLTGELFF. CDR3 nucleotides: TGTGCCAGCAGTTACTCGTCTGGGGGACTCACCGGGGAGCTGTTTTTT.

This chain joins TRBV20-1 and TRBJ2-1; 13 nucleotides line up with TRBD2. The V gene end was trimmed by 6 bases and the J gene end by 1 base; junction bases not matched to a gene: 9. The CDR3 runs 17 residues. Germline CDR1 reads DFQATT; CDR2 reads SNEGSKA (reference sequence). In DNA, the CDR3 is TGCAGTGCCCCTCGGACTAGCGGGAGTTGGTCCTACAATGAGCAGTTCTTC. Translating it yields CSAPRTSGSWSYNEQFF.

In DNA, the CDR3 is TGTGCCACCAGTGATTTCGCTGGACCTAGCACAGATACGCAGTATTTT. Translated, it gives CATSDFAGPSTDTQYF. J is TRBJ2-3 and V is TRBV24-1; the D is unclear. The CDR3 loop spans 16 amino acids. Deletions cut 1 base from V and 0 bases from J, with 10 bases between. Germline CDR1 is KGHDR and CDR2 is SFDVKD.

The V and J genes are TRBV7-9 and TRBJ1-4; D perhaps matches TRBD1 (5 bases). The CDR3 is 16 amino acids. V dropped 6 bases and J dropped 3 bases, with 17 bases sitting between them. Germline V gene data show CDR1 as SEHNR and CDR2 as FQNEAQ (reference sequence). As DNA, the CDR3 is TGTGCCAGCAGTCCAGGGACCGGAGACTCTAATGAAAAACTGTTTTTT. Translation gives CASSPGTGDSNEKLFF.

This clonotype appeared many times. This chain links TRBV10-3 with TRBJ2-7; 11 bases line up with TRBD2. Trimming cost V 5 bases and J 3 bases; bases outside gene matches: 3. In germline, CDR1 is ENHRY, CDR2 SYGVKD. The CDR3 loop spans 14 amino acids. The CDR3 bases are TGTGCCATCAGTTCGGGACTAGCGGACTACGAGCAGTACTTC. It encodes CAISSGLADYEQYF.

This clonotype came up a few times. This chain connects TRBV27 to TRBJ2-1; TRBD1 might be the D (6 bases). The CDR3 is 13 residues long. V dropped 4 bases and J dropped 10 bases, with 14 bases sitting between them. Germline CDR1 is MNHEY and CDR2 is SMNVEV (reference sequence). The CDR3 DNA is TGTGCCAGCAGTTCCCCTCCCAGGGGAGAGCAGTTCTTC. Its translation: CASSSPPRGEQFF.